The sequence of this T cell receptor beta chain was determined in a study of CD4 T cells in relation to SARS-CoV-2 and coronaviruses. About the study: After around 10 days of antigen culture, PBMC TCR beta CDR3s were sequenced. No peptide or an HIV-1 Nef peptide pool served as negative control.

Unexposed donor CD4+ T cells date from 2011-2018, before the COVID-19 pandemic. The cells were cultured for less than twelve days before CD4+ T cells were isolated. Testing used SARS-CoV-2 S/N and four cold-coronavirus spikes on unexposed-donor CD4+ T cells, cells permitting. Cultures held 1.5 million to 2.5 million PBMCs per well with around 9.8 IU/ml IL-2. Generated by immunoSEQ multiplex PCR, the TCRdb table keeps only in-frame clones and is missing some. The profile shows roughly 23,000 clones, just under 70% of them singletons. Germline assignment: CDR1 MGHRA and CDR2 YSYEKL. CDR3 length: 16 residues. This clone was seen only a few times. Its antigen is still unknown. One end of the junction is discordant with germline, which a read error may explain.

This TCR came from a human donor in good health. Sequencing used CD4+ T cells from PBMCs, cultured in vitro. The genes are TRBV4-1 and TRBJ1-4; D remains ambiguous. The CDR3 sequence: CASRQGSWTTNEKLFF. CDR3 nucleotides: TGCGCCAGCAGGCAAGGATCATGGACAACTAATGAAAAACTGTTTTTT.